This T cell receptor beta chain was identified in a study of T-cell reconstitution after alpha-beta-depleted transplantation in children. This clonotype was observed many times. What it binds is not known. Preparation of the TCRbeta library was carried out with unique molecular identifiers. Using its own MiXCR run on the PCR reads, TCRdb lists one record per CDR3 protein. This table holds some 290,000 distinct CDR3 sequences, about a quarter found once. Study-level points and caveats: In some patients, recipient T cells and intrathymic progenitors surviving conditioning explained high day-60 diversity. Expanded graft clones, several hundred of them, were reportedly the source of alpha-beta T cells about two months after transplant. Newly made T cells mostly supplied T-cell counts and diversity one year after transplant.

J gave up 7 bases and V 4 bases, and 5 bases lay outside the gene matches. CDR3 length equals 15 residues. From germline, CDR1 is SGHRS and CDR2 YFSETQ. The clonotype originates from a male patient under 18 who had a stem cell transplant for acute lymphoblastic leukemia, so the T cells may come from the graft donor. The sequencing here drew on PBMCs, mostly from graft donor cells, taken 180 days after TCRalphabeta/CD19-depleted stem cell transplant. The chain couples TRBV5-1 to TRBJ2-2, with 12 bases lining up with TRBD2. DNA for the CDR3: TGCGCCAGCAGCCGTCGACTAGCGGGAGACGGGGAGCTGTTTTTT. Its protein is CASSRRLAGDGELFF.